These T cell receptor beta chains were read from a single sample in a study of beta chain features in type 1 diabetes. Profiling relied on immunoSEQ multiplex PCR, and the TCRdb table lists in-frame clones only, not all of them. In the table there are some 370,000 clones, over 8.5% of which are singletons. The sequencing input was central memory CD4+ T cells from blood. These receptor sequences come from a man under 40 with type 1 diabetes. Each CDR3 is given with its conserved first and last residue. The D gene is left open where the match is weak. The size field is filled for only some rows; it gives once, few, many or a size class.

J gene	V gene	D gene	clone size	CDR3 protein	CDR3 DNA
TRBJ2-5	TRBV5-1	TRBD2	NA	CASSLGEGQETQYF	TGCGCCAGCAGCTTGGGGGAGGGCCAAGAGACCCAGTACTTC
TRBJ2-3	TRBV10-3	NA	few	CALGTDTQYF	TGTGCCCTTGGCACAGATACGCAGTATTTT
TRBJ2-1	TRBV7-2	TRBD2	many	CASRLADNEQFF	TGTGCCAGCAGACTAGCGGACAATGAGCAGTTCTTC
TRBJ1-4	TRBV5-6	TRBD1	few	CASSSTGEGEKLFF	TGTGCCAGCAGCTCAACAGGGGAGGGCGAAAAACTGTTTTTT
TRBJ2-7	TRBV18	TRBD2	NA	CASSPPSSGRGNEQYF	TGTGCCAGCTCACCACCGTCTAGCGGGAGGGGGAACGAGCAGTACTTC
TRBJ1-2	TRBV10-1	NA	many	CASSEQGYYGYTF	TGCGCCAGCAGTGAGCAGGGCTACTATGGCTACACCTTC
TRBJ2-7	TRBV29-1	NA	few	CSVGFRSYEQYF	TGCAGCGTTGGTTTCAGGAGTTACGAGCAGTACTTC
TRBJ2-7	TRBV18	TRBD1	few	CASSPTGTGVYEQYF	TGTGCCAGCTCACCCACCGGGACAGGGGTGTACGAGCAGTACTTC
TRBJ1-2	TRBV7-8	TRBD1	NA	CASSQLVQGNGYTF	TGTGCCAGCAGCCAACTCGTACAGGGGAATGGCTACACCTTC
TRBJ1-1	TRBV6-1	TRBD1	NA	CAISRQGANTEAFF	TGTGCCATCAGCCGACAGGGTGCGAACACTGAAGCTTTCTTT
TRBJ2-3	TRBV27	TRBD2	NA	CASSPPSGRARTDTQYF	TGTGCCAGCAGTCCCCCTAGCGGGAGGGCCCGTACAGATACGCAGTATTTT
TRBJ2-3	TRBV4-3	NA	many	CASSLMATRDDTQYF	TGCGCCAGCAGCCTGATGGCTACCAGGGACGACACGCAGTATTTT
TRBJ2-7	TRBV21-1	NA	NA	CASSKELGLGDEQYF	TGTGCCAGCAGCAAAGAGCTAGGCTTGGGGGACGAGCAGTACTTC
TRBJ2-3	TRBV18	NA	NA	CASSPSSTDTQYF	TGTGCCAGCTCACCATCATCCACAGATACGCAGTATTTT